Each of the 7 T cell receptor beta chains below was sequenced from the same sample in a study of T cell changes during pregnancy in multiple sclerosis. The data were produced by immunoSEQ multiplex PCR, yet TCRdb's version contains in-frame clones alone and is incomplete. The table shows roughly 48,000 clones, with over 80% occurring only once. The material was CD4+ T cells from peripheral blood mononuclear cells, obtained in the third trimester of pregnancy. The receptors come from a female donor with multiple sclerosis, enrolled in a pregnancy study.

This chain links TRBV19 with TRBJ1-5; 9 bases map to TRBD1. Trimming removed 0 bases from V and 6 bases from J; junction bases left unmatched: 6. This CDR3 region has 16 residues. The germline V gene encodes CDR1 LNHDA and CDR2 SQIVND (reference sequence). CDR3 protein: CASSIERGQGRQPQHF. CDR3 coding DNA: TGTGCCAGTAGTATAGAAAGGGGACAGGGCCGTCAGCCCCAGCATTTT.

V usage is TRBV6-1 and J usage is TRBJ2-1; 7 nucleotides align to TRBD1. Losses at the gene ends were 4 bases for V and 10 bases for J; bases not matched to a gene: 7. Germline CDR1 and CDR2: MNHNS and SASEGT. This CDR3 has 13 residues. The CDR3 nucleotides read TGTGCCAGCAGTGCCTCGACAGGGTACGAGCAGTTCTTC. It codes for CASSASTGYEQFF.

The rearrangement uses TRBV19 and TRBJ1-1, with TRBD1 identical over 7 bases. Germline CDR1 LNHDA, CDR2 SQIVND (reference sequence). The CDR3 runs 15 residues. The junction had 7 bases not matched to a gene; V was cut back by 6 bases and J by 0 bases. In DNA form, the CDR3 reads TGTGCCAGTAGCAATAGGGACAGAATGAACACTGAAGCTTTCTTT. Translating it yields CASSNRDRMNTEAFF.

The chain carries TRBV6-5 and TRBJ1-1; 10 bases map to TRBD1. The CDR3 runs to 16 residues. Trimming at V came to 2 bases and at J to 6 bases, leaving 9 bases not matched to a gene. Germline lookup yields CDR1 MNHEY and CDR2 SVGAGI. CDR3 amino acids: CASSYRDRGTGAEAFF. CDR3 DNA sequence: TGTGCCAGCAGTTACAGGGACAGGGGTACGGGCGCTGAAGCTTTCTTT.

This chain connects TRBV10-2 to TRBJ1-4; D unresolved. The CDR3 consists of 15 residues. Per the germline V gene, CDR1 is WSHSY and CDR2 is SAAADI. Between the trimmed V and J ends, which lost 0 bases and 4 bases, there was a span of 9 bases. The CDR3 sequence: CASSESEPGNEKLFF. The CDR3 nucleotides read TGCGCCAGCAGTGAGTCGGAGCCGGGTAATGAAAAACTGTTTTTT.

For the CDR3, the DNA is TGTGCCAGCTCACCGCCCTCGGGTGGAGAGACCCAGTACTTC. Protein product: CASSPPSGGETQYF. V usage is TRBV18 and J usage is TRBJ2-5; D unresolved. The germline V and J ends were trimmed by 3 bases and 4 bases, with 12 bases remaining between them. Germline loops: CDR1 KGHSH, CDR2 LQKENI. This CDR3 is built from 14 residues.

This chain connects TRBV19 to TRBJ2-7; 12 positions agree with TRBD2. The germline CDR1 and CDR2 sequences are LNHDA and SQIVND (reference sequence). Germline trimming cut 3 bases from V and 6 bases from J; bases unmatched to any gene: 3. This CDR3 comprises 14 residues. The CDR3 nucleotides read TGTGCCAGTAGTATCCGACTAGCGGGAGTCGAGCAGTACTTC. This sequence encodes CASSIRLAGVEQYF. The full variable domain, its missing parts supplied by reference TRBV19 and TRBJ2-7, is DGGITQSPKYLFRKEGQNVTLSCEQNLNHDAMYWYRQDPGQGLRLIYYSQIVNDFQKGDIAEGYSVSREKKESFPLTVTSAQKNPTAFYLCASSIRLAGVEQYFGPGTRLTVT.